Below, 27 T cell receptor beta chains from the same sample are listed, as sequenced in a study of blood T cell repertoires in COVID-19. TCRdb keeps only in-frame clones here, not all; method: immunoSEQ multiplex PCR. Here the sample spans roughly 300,000 clones, around 86% being singletons. The sequenced material came from PBMCs or T cells enriched from blood (not recorded which). The source of these receptors is a young man who had recovered from COVID-19.

V usage is TRBV30 and J usage is TRBJ1-4; 7 bases agree with TRBD1. This CDR3 comprises 14 residues. CDR1 is GTSNPN, CDR2 SVGIG, per germline (reference sequence). The trim removed 1 base at V and 5 bases at J, leaving 4 bases unmatched. CDR3 sequence (DNA): TGTGCCTGGAGTGCGACAGGGACCAATGAAAAACTGTTTTTT. This sequence encodes CAWSATGTNEKLFF.

J is TRBJ1-1 and V is TRBV7-9; D is perhaps TRBD1 (6 bases). This CDR3 has 14 residues. Germline V gene lookup returns CDR1 SEHNR and CDR2 FQNEAQ (reference sequence). V gave up 7 bases and J gave up 6 bases, with 18 bases separating them. The CDR3 DNA follows: TGTGCCAGCACCCCTGTTCAGCCAGGGGCTGAAGCTTTCTTT. Protein product: CASTPVQPGAEAFF.

The chain has TRBV19 and TRBJ2-4; no reliable D call. The CDR3 consists of 15 residues. Germline V gene data show CDR1 as LNHDA and CDR2 as SQIVND (reference sequence). The V and J ends lost 5 bases and 8 bases respectively, with 19 bases between them. The CDR3 reads CASSPLPGTWDIQYF. The CDR3 DNA follows: TGTGCCAGTAGTCCACTTCCGGGTACATGGGACATTCAGTACTTC.

V and J are TRBV29-1 and TRBJ2-2, with 7 positions matching TRBD1. Unmatched junction bases numbered 16, after V lost 7 bases and J lost 2 bases. The CDR3 contains 17 residues. The germline gives CDR1 SQVTM, CDR2 ANQGSEA. The CDR3, as DNA: TGCAGCGCTGCTCTGACAGGGAACTTAGGAAACACCGGGGAGCTGTTTTTT. Its translation is CSAALTGNLGNTGELFF.

This chain uses TRBV29-1 with TRBJ1-6; possible D gene TRBD1, 5 bases. CDR3 length equals 13 residues. Trimming removed 6 bases from V and 3 bases from J, with 9 bases in between. Germline CDR1 is SQVTM and CDR2 is ANQGSEA. Here the CDR3 reads CSVRRDYNSPLHF. Here the CDR3 DNA reads TGCAGCGTCCGCAGGGACTATAATTCACCCCTCCACTTT.

The chain links TRBV7-6 to TRBJ1-1; D is possibly TRBD1 (5 bases). Trimming removed 1 base from V and 3 bases from J, with 18 bases in between. The germline V gene encodes CDR1 SGHVS and CDR2 FNYEAQ. This CDR3 contains 17 residues. In nucleotides, the CDR3 is TGTGCCAGCAGCTTAGGGGGGGGAAGGTTAAGGGACACTGAAGCTTTCTTT. Its protein product is CASSLGGGRLRDTEAFF.

This chain connects TRBV18 to TRBJ2-7; TRBD2 agrees at 13 bases. J gave up 2 bases and V 2 bases, and 6 bases lay outside the gene matches. This CDR3 is built from 17 residues. Germline loops: CDR1 KGHSH, CDR2 LQKENI. The CDR3 is CASSPKWTSGGPYEQYF. The CDR3 DNA is TGTGCCAGCTCACCAAAATGGACTAGCGGGGGACCCTACGAGCAGTACTTC.

The chain joins TRBV7-2 to TRBJ2-3; 7 bases match TRBD2. With V trimmed by 5 bases and J by 1 base, 0 bases remained unmatched. Germline V lookup: CDR1 SGHTA, CDR2 FQGNSA. CDR3 length equals 13 residues. The CDR3: CASSTSGTDTQYF. For the CDR3, the DNA is TGTGCCAGCAGCACTAGCGGCACAGATACGCAGTATTTT.

This chain joins TRBV2 and TRBJ2-1; a weak D match, TRBD2 (5 bases). Per germline, CDR1 SNHLY and CDR2 FYNNEI. CDR3 length equals 14 residues. V was trimmed by 2 bases and J by 9 bases, leaving 14 bases between them. CDR3 nucleotides: TGTGCCAGCAGTGAACTCGATACTAGTGCTGAGCAGTTCTTC. Protein product: CASSELDTSAEQFF.

The V call is TRBV5-1, the J call TRBJ2-7, with 10 bases that match TRBD2. Germline CDR1 is SGHRS and CDR2 is YFSETQ. The CDR3 is 14 amino acids. The trim removed 0 bases at V and 6 bases at J, leaving 3 bases unmatched. CDR3 in DNA: TGCGCCAGCAGCTTGGGAGCGGGAGGGGGCGAGCAGTACTTC. It yields the protein CASSLGAGGGEQYF.

This clone came up a few times. The chain links TRBV19 to TRBJ2-7; 8 bases align to TRBD2. Germline V gene lookup returns CDR1 LNHDA and CDR2 SQIVND (reference sequence). J was trimmed by 3 bases and V by 5 bases; bases with no gene match: 9. The CDR3 consists of 15 residues. The CDR3: CASSPGGGRGYEQYF. The CDR3 region has the DNA TGTGCCAGTAGTCCCGGGGGGGGCAGGGGCTACGAGCAGTACTTC.

This clone showed up just a few times. The rearrangement uses TRBV6-1 and TRBJ1-2, with TRBD1 matching 8 bases. Germline assignment: CDR1 MNHNS and CDR2 SASEGT. The CDR3 contains 14 residues. Trimming cost V 2 bases and J 6 bases; bases outside gene matches: 5. CDR3 region: CASSEWAGGDGYTF. CDR3 sequence (DNA): TGTGCCAGCAGTGAATGGGCAGGGGGCGATGGCTACACCTTC.

The rearrangement uses TRBV6-1 and TRBJ2-2; 7 positions agree with TRBD1. CDR1 and CDR2 from the germline V gene are MNHNS and SASEGT. V gave up 3 bases and J gave up 1 base; unmatched junction bases: 2. The CDR3 extends over 15 amino acids. CDR3 in DNA: TGTGCCAGCAGTGATCGGACAGGGAACACCGGGGAGCTGTTTTTT. Translation: CASSDRTGNTGELFF.

The chain is built from TRBV2 and TRBJ1-6, with 8 positions matching TRBD1. Per germline, CDR1 SNHLY and CDR2 FYNNEI. J was trimmed by 7 bases and V by 6 bases; bases with no gene match: 8. This CDR3 spans 15 amino acids. The CDR3 DNA follows: TGTGCCAGCAGATTACAGGGGGTGCTGAATTCACCCCTCCACTTT. This gives the protein CASRLQGVLNSPLHF.

The V call is TRBV4-1, the J call TRBJ2-3; 10 bases align to TRBD2. Germline assignment: CDR1 MGHRA and CDR2 YSYEKL. The CDR3 has 17 amino acids. V was clipped by 4 bases and J by 1 base; unmatched bases: 8. The CDR3 region is CASSRVLAGSGTDTQYF. CDR3 sequence (DNA): TGCGCCAGCAGCCGCGTACTAGCGGGATCTGGCACAGATACGCAGTATTTT.

The chain uses TRBV6-1 and TRBJ2-7; the D gene is possibly TRBD2 (5 bases). Germline loops: CDR1 MNHNS, CDR2 SASEGT. Trimming removed 3 bases at V and 2 bases at J, with 17 bases between. This CDR3 spans 16 amino acids. CDR3 nucleotides: TGTGCCAGCAGTGATCAATGGGTGGGGAGAACCTACGAGCAGTACTTC. It encodes CASSDQWVGRTYEQYF.

The J gene is TRBJ1-2, the V gene TRBV6-5; D is unresolved. This CDR3 has 11 residues. Germline CDR1 MNHEY, CDR2 SVGAGI. The CDR3 DNA is TGTGCAAGTGGGGAGAACTATGGCTACACCTTC. Its protein product is CASGENYGYTF.

This rearrangement joins TRBV21-1 to TRBJ2-7; TRBD1 is the table's D call and was not checked against the DNA. TRBV21-1 is described as a pseudogene. The CDR3 is 17 residues long. Here the CDR3 reads CASRNKGHLGKRNEQYF. In DNA, the CDR3 is TGTGCCAGCAGGAATAAGGGACATCTGGGGAAAAGAAACGAGCAGTACTTC.

This sequence joins TRBV29-1 and TRBJ2-7; D is perhaps TRBD2 (6 bases). The ends were cut back, 1 base at V and 3 bases at J, with 19 bases in the middle. Germline CDR1 SQVTM, CDR2 ANQGSEA. The CDR3 runs to 16 residues. In DNA, the CDR3 is TGCAGCGTTGAAGCGCTTGTAGCGGCGGCGAACTACGAGCAGTACTTC. It encodes CSVEALVAAANYEQYF.

The V call is TRBV6-6, the J call TRBJ2-7, with 9 positions matching TRBD1. CDR3 length: 16 amino acids. Unmatched junction bases numbered 13, after V lost 5 bases and J lost 5 bases. CDR1 and CDR2 from the germline V gene are MNHNY and SVGAGI (reference sequence). In DNA, the CDR3 is TGTGCCAGCAGTACGCCCCCCGGGACAGGGTCCCACGAGCAGTACTTC. It encodes CASSTPPGTGSHEQYF.

This chain uses TRBV11-2 with TRBJ2-1; 12 bases agree with TRBD2. The ends lost 1 base at V and 6 bases at J; junction bases unmatched: 4. CDR3 size: 16 residues. Germline V gene sequence: CDR1 SGHAT, CDR2 FQNNGV. The CDR3, as DNA: TGTGCCAGCAGCTTAGGCAGACTAGCGGGAGTCAATGAGCAGTTCTTC. Its protein product is CASSLGRLAGVNEQFF.

The chain carries TRBV6-5 and TRBJ1-1; D may be TRBD1 (5 bases). This CDR3 contains 14 residues. Trimming cost V 7 bases and J 4 bases, with 16 bases left between them. The V gene's germline CDR1 is MNHEY and CDR2 SVGAGI. The CDR3 loop is CASTRQRGFTEAFF. The CDR3 nucleotides read TGTGCCAGCACCAGACAACGGGGGTTCACTGAAGCTTTCTTT.

The table lists this clone with a few counts. This rearrangement joins TRBV6-1 to TRBJ1-2; D may be TRBD1 (6 bases). CDR3 size: 16 residues. Trimming pared 4 bases from V and 8 bases from J, leaving 23 bases between. Per germline, CDR1 MNHNS and CDR2 SASEGT. The CDR3, as DNA: TGTGCCAGCAGTGTTCAAGTGGCAGGCCAAGGGGGAGGCTACACCTTC. Amino acids: CASSVQVAGQGGGYTF.

The chain has TRBV2 and TRBJ2-2, with D unresolved. The V gene's germline CDR1 is SNHLY and CDR2 FYNNEI. The CDR3 extends over 15 amino acids. With 0 bases removed from V and 0 bases from J, the gap between germline ends came to 5 bases. The CDR3 sequence is CASSEASTNTGELFF. CDR3 nucleotides: TGTGCCAGCAGTGAAGCGAGTACGAACACCGGGGAGCTGTTTTTT.

V usage is TRBV25-1 and J usage is TRBJ2-7; TRBD1 might be the D (6 bases). Germline V lookup: CDR1 MGHDK, CDR2 SYGVNS. CDR3 length: 15 amino acids. Trimming shortened V by 2 bases and J by 4 bases, and 15 bases separated the two germline ends. The CDR3 DNA reads as TGTGCCAGCAGTGAAAGAGGGGGTCGGGAATACGAGCAGTACTTC. It yields the protein CASSERGGREYEQYF.

This clone was seen once. The chain carries TRBV27 and TRBJ2-7; 8 bases fit TRBD1. This CDR3 spans 13 amino acids. Trimming took 5 bases from V and 5 from J; bases not matched to a gene: 5. Per germline, CDR1 MNHEY and CDR2 SMNVEV (reference sequence). The CDR3 region is CASSRQGRDEQYF. Here the CDR3 DNA reads TGTGCCAGCAGTCGACAGGGGCGGGACGAGCAGTACTTC.

This sequence joins TRBV3-1 (or the pseudogene TRBV3-2) and TRBJ2-1, with 9 bases fitting TRBD2. CDR1 and CDR2 from the germline V gene are LGHDT and YNNKEL (reference sequence). Trimming cost V 0 bases and J 10 bases; bases outside gene matches: 10. The CDR3 covers 16 residues. CDR3 sequence: CASSQDRLAGHREQFF. In DNA, the CDR3 is TGTGCCAGCAGCCAAGATCGCCTAGCGGGGCACCGGGAGCAGTTCTTC.